This T cell receptor beta chain derives from a study of T cell responses to AZD1222 COVID-19 vaccine. After removal of 0 bases from V and 8 bases from J, the junction contained 11 bases not matched to a gene. The CDR3 totals 16 residues. Per the germline V gene, CDR1 is MGHRA and CDR2 is YSYEKL. The protocol was immunoSEQ multiplex PCR, while the TCRdb copy is restricted to in-frame clones and leaves out a portion. The table includes roughly 200,000 clones, 85% to 95% detected once. Broader study findings: Donors, mostly white British, included more females; clonal diversity was possibly underestimated.

With respect to this clone: Its target is not known.

The material sequenced was peripheral blood, taken 28 days after the second dose of the MenACWY control vaccine. The sequence was collected from an adult who received the MenACWY meningococcal vaccine as a control. The chain combines TRBV4-1 with TRBJ1-2, with TRBD1 matching over 8 bases. This CDR3 reads CASSQDMDRAAGGYTF. CDR3 DNA sequence: TGCGCCAGCAGCCAAGATATGGACAGGGCCGCGGGGGGCTACACCTTC.